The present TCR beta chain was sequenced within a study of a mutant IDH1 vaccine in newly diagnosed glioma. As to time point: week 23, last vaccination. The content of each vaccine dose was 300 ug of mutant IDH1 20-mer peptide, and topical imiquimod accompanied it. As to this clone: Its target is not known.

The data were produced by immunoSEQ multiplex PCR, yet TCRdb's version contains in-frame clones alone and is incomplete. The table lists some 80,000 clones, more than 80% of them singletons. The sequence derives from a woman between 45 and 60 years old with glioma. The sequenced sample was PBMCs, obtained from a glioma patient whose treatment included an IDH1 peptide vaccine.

CDR3 in amino acids: CASSLPSASSYEQYF. For the CDR3, the DNA is TGTGCCAGCAGTTTACCTAGCGCGAGCTCCTACGAGCAGTACTTC. The chain is built from TRBV28 and TRBJ2-7, with D perhaps TRBD2 (6 bases). Trimming took 2 bases from V and 0 from J, leaving 11 bases between them. The CDR3 is 15 residues long. Germline V gene sequence: CDR1 MDHEN, CDR2 SYDVKM.